These T cell receptor beta chains were read from a single sample in a study of blood T cell repertoires in COVID-19. Repertoires were generated with immunoSEQ multiplex PCR, while TCRdb's copy carries only in-frame clones and drops some. The table includes approximately 280,000 clones, 80% to 85% detected once. The material sequenced was PBMCs or T cells enriched from blood (not recorded which). These receptors were taken from a middle-aged man who had been exposed to COVID-19. CDR3s include the opening cysteine and the closing phenylalanine or tryptophan. D genes are given only for firm matches. The size of a clone is reported for some rows only, either as once, few or many, or as a class for expanded clones.

D gene	J gene	V gene	clone size	CDR3 DNA	CDR3 protein
-	TRBJ1-2	TRBV12-5	few	TGTGCTAGTGGTCCCGCCGACAGGTTCTTTTCCTACACCTTC	CASGPADRFFSYTF
-	TRBJ1-1	TRBV6-5	-	TGTGCCAGCGACCCTCCGGGGGAATGGACTGAAGCTTTCTTT	CASDPPGEWTEAFF
-	TRBJ2-6	TRBV29-1	-	TGCAGCGTGGTTGAGTCTGCTGGGGCCAACGTCCTGACTTTC	CSVVESAGANVLTF
TRBD1	TRBJ2-1	TRBV19	few	TGTGCCAGTAGTGGGGGAGACAGGGGGCTGTACAATGAGCAGTTCTTC	CASSGGDRGLYNEQFF
-	TRBJ1-1	TRBV12-3/TRBV12-4	-	TGTGCCAGCAGTCAACCGGGGGACACTGAAGCTTTCTTT	CASSQPGDTEAFF
-	TRBJ2-7	TRBV4-2	-	TGTGCCAGCAGCCTATCAGGGGGGCAGGGTAAAGGCTACGAGCAGTACTTC	CASSLSGGQGKGYEQYF
-	TRBJ1-2	TRBV11-2	few	TGTGCCAGCAGCTTAGGACACAGGGTGGGTGGCTACACCTTC	CASSLGHRVGGYTF
-	TRBJ2-7	TRBV6-5	-	TGTGCCAGCAGACCGACCTCGAGACTAGTTTCCGAGCAGTACTTC	CASRPTSRLVSEQYF
TRBD2	TRBJ2-5	TRBV27	-	TGTGCCAGCAGTTTATGGGCTAGCGGAGGGATTGCCCGCGTGGAGACCCAGTACTTC	CASSLWASGGIARVETQYF
-	TRBJ1-5	TRBV7-9	-	TGTGCCAGCAGCCAGTTGGAGTATCAGCCCCAGCATTTT	CASSQLEYQPQHF
-	TRBJ1-1	TRBV18	-	TGTGCCAGCGCCACAGATTTCAACACTGAAGCTTTCTTT	CASATDFNTEAFF
-	TRBJ2-5	TRBV6-5	once	TGTGCCAGCAGAAGTCCTGGGGCTACACCCGGAAGGTACTTC	CASRSPGATPGRYF
TRBD1	TRBJ2-3	TRBV25-1	few	TGTGCCAGCAGAGAGGACAGGGGGGGTACGCAGTATTTT	CASREDRGGTQYF
-	TRBJ2-1	TRBV7-9	once	TGTGCCTACCGAAGGGGTGATCCACCCCATGAGCAGTTCTTC	CAYRRGDPPHEQFF
TRBD1	TRBJ2-5	TRBV2	-	TGTGCCAGCAGTGCTGACTACAGGGGTTGGGAGACCCAGTACTTC	CASSADYRGWETQYF
-	TRBJ1-1	TRBV11-1	few	TGTGCCAGCAGCTACAGGTTGAACACTGAAGCTTTCTTT	CASSYRLNTEAFF
-	TRBJ1-1	TRBV10-3	-	TGTGCCACACAACCTCAGGGGCTGGGGACTGAAGCTTTCTTT	CATQPQGLGTEAFF
-	TRBJ2-2	TRBV24-1	-	TGTGCCACCAGTGATTTCTCGGGAGACAAAAGGCTGTTTTTT	CATSDFSGDKRLFF
-	TRBJ1-2	TRBV6-5	few	TGTGCCAGCAGTTTAAGGCGAGACCAAACGGGGGGCTACACCTTC	CASSLRRDQTGGYTF
-	TRBJ1-3	TRBV5-4	-	TGTGCCAGCAGCTTATCTCAGGGGTCGGAAAACACCATATATTTT	CASSLSQGSENTIYF
-	TRBJ1-1	TRBV10-3	-	TGTGCCATCAGTGATGGCGGTGGGGAAGCTTTCTTT	CAISDGGGEAFF
-	TRBJ1-1	TRBV19	-	TGTGCCAGTAGTATCCCGCCGGAGGGGAACACTGAAGCTTTCTTT	CASSIPPEGNTEAFF
TRBD2	TRBJ2-1	TRBV5-1	many	TGCGCCAGCGCGATGACTAGCGGGAGGAGGGATGAGCAGTTCTTC	CASAMTSGRRDEQFF
-	TRBJ1-3	TRBV5-1	-	TGCGCCAGCAGACCTCAGGACTTCTCTGGAAACACCATATATTTT	CASRPQDFSGNTIYF
-	TRBJ1-2	TRBV5-6	-	TGTGCCAGCAGCTTGGGTCGGGAGGTCAACTATGGCTACACCTTC	CASSLGREVNYGYTF
-	TRBJ2-1	TRBV5-1	-	TGCGCCAGCAGCTTGGTTGCGCGGGAGCAGTTCTTC	CASSLVAREQFF
-	TRBJ1-1	TRBV19	-	TGTGCCACTAGGGCGGGCCTGGCCTATGAAGCTTTCTTT	CATRAGLAYEAFF
TRBD1	TRBJ1-1	TRBV19	-	TGTGCCAGTAGGGGACAGGCGGTCTCGTCAGTCGAAGCTTTCTTT	CASRGQAVSSVEAFF
-	TRBJ2-5	TRBV27	-	TGTGCCAGCAGCGGGCTGTATGGGGGGGGCGAGACCCAGTACTTC	CASSGLYGGGETQYF
TRBD1	TRBJ2-5	TRBV6-2/TRBV6-3	-	TGTGCCAGCAGCAACCCCGGGACAGGGGGAGAGACCCAGTACTTC	CASSNPGTGGETQYF